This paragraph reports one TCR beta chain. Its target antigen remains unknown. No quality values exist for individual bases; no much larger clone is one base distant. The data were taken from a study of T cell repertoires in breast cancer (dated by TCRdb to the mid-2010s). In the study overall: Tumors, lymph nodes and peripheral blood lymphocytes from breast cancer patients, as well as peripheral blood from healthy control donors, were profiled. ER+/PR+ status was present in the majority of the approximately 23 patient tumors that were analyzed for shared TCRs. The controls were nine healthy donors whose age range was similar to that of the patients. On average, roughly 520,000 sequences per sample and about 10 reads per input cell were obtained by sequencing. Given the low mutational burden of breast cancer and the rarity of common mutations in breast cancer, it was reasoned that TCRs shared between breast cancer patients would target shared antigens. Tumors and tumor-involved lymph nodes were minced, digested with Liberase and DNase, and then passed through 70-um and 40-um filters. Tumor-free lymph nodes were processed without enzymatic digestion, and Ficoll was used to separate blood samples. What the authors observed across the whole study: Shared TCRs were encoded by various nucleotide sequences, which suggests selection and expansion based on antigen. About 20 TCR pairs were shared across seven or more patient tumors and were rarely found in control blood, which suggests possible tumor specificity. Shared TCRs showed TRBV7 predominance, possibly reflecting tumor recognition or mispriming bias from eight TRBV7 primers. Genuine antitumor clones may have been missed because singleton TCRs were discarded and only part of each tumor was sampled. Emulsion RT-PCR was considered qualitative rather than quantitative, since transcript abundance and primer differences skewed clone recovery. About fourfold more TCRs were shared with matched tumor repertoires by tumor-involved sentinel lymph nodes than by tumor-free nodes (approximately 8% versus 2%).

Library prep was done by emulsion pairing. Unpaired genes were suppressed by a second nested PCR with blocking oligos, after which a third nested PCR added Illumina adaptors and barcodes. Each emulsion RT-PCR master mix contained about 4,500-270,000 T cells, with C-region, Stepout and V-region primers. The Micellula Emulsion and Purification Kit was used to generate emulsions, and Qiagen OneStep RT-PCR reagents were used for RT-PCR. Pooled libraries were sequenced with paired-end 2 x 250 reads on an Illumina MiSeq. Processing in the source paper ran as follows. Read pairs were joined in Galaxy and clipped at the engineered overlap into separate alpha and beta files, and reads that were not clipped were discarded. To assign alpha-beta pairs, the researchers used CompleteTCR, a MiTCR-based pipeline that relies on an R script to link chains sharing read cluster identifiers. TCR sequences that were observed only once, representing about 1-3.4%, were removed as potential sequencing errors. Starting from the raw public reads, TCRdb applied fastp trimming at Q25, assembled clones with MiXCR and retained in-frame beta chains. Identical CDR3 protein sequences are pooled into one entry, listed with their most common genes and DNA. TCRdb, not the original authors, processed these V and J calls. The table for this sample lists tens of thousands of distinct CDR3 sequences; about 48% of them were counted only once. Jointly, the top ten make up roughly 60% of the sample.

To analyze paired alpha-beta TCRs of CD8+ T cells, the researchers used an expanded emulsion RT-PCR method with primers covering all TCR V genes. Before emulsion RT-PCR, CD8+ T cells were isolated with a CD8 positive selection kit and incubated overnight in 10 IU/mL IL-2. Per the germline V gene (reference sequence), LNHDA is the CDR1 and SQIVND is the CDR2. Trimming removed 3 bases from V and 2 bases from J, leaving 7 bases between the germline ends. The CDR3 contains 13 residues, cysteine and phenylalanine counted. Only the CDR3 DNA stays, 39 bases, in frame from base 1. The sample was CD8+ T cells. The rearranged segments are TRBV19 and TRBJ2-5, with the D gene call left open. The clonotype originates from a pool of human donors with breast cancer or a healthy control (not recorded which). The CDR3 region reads CASSIRVQETQYF. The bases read TGTGCCAGTAGTATCCGGGTTCAAGAGACCCAGTACTTC.